These T cell receptor beta chains were read from a single sample in a study of blood T cell repertoires in COVID-19. TCRdb's copy holds only in-frame clones and misses some; the assay was immunoSEQ multiplex PCR. This table has fewer than 80,000 clones, 74% appearing once. Sequencing was carried out using peripheral blood. The receptors come from a woman aged 80 or over with acute or convalescent COVID-19. CDR3s include the opening cysteine and the closing phenylalanine or tryptophan. Each record gives: clone size, D gene, V gene, J gene, CDR3 protein, CDR3 DNA. A D gene is named only where the DNA matches it firmly. Expanded clones get a size class; other rows say once, few or many, or leave the size out.

>few|NA|TRBV3-1/TRBV3-2|TRBJ2-7
CASSRGSYEQYF
TGTGCCAGCAGCCGGGGCTCGTACGAGCAGTACTTC
>NA|NA|TRBV10-2|TRBJ2-2
CASSEDAGPGELFF
TGCGCCAGCAGTGAAGACGCGGGGCCCGGGGAGCTGTTTTTT
>few|NA|TRBV5-5|TRBJ2-3
CASSLAIGGGLTDTQYF
TGTGCCAGCAGCTTGGCCATAGGAGGAGGTCTCACAGATACGCAGTATTTT
>many|TRBD1|TRBV19|TRBJ2-7
CASRQGENEQYF
TGTGCCAGCCGACAGGGAGAAAACGAGCAGTACTTC
>few|NA|TRBV2|TRBJ2-7
CASRSDSYEQYF
TGTGCCAGCAGATCCGACTCTTACGAGCAGTACTTC
>NA|NA|TRBV15|TRBJ2-3
CATSRDGGTDTQYF
TGTGCCACCAGCAGAGATGGAGGCACAGATACGCAGTATTTT
>few|TRBD2|TRBV7-7|TRBJ2-2
CASSRGLGKRELFF
TGTGCTAGCAGTCGAGGACTAGGGAAGAGGGAGCTGTTTTTT
>NA|TRBD2|TRBV3-1/TRBV3-2|TRBJ2-1
CASSSAPGLAGPGNEQFF
TGTGCCAGCAGCTCCGCCCCGGGACTAGCGGGACCCGGGAATGAGCAGTTCTTC
>NA|TRBD2|TRBV7-8|TRBJ2-4
CASSRGSGTTENIQYF
TGTGCCAGCAGCCGAGGTTCCGGGACTACAGAAAACATTCAGTACTTC
>NA|TRBD2|TRBV4-2|TRBJ2-1
CASSQSSGYNEQFF
TGTGCCAGCAGCCAGTCTAGCGGATACAATGAGCAGTTCTTC
>NA|TRBD2|TRBV5-1|TRBJ2-2
CASSVGLAGTGELFF
TGCGCCAGCAGCGTGGGACTAGCGGGCACCGGGGAGCTGTTTTTT
>NA|TRBD2|TRBV4-1|TRBJ2-1
CASSRLPTTSGAPNEQFF
TGCGCCAGCAGCCGACTCCCTACTACTAGCGGAGCCCCCAATGAGCAGTTCTTC
>NA|NA|TRBV21-1|TRBJ2-1
CASSKAHGTSGRAGSYNEQFF
TGTGCCAGCAGCAAAGCGCATGGAACTAGCGGGAGGGCCGGGTCATACAATGAGCAGTTCTTC
>NA|TRBD2|TRBV28|TRBJ2-7
CASESGAAEQYF
TGTGCCAGCGAGAGCGGGGCCGCCGAGCAGTACTTC